The rows below give T cell receptor beta chains drawn from one sample of a study of OX40 agonist ivuxolimab in advanced cancers. Generated by immunoSEQ multiplex PCR, the TCRdb table keeps only in-frame clones and is missing some. The table records tens of thousands of clones, roughly 80% of them present only once. The source material was CD4+ or CD8+ T cells sorted from blood, sampled in a trial of the OX40 agonist ivuxolimab. All receptors derive from an adult with an advanced solid tumor such as melanoma, head and neck, liver or kidney cancer. CDR3s include the opening cysteine and the closing phenylalanine or tryptophan. D genes are given only for firm matches. Clone size is stated in some rows and not others, as once, few, many or a class when expanded.

d_call,j_call,clone_size,v_call,cdr3_nt,cdr3_aa
-,TRBJ2-7,-,TRBV7-2,TGTGCCAGCAGCTTAGCGGGCGGGGCAGTGTCCTACGAGCAGTACTTC,CASSLAGGAVSYEQYF
-,TRBJ2-2,-,TRBV11-2,TGTGCCAGCAGCTTATCTGGGGAGCTGTTTTTT,CASSLSGELFF
-,TRBJ2-1,-,TRBV11-3,TGTGCCAGCAGCCTAGGCCCTGGCAGGCAGTTCTTC,CASSLGPGRQFF
-,TRBJ2-1,few,TRBV29-1,TGCAGCGTCGGACGGTCTGTGGAGAGTGAGCAGTTCTTC,CSVGRSVESEQFF
-,TRBJ1-2,-,TRBV27,TGTGCCAGCAGTTTAAAGGGGGGCGGCTACACCTTC,CASSLKGGGYTF
-,TRBJ2-6,-,TRBV11-3,TGTGCCAGCAGCTTAACCCTTGGCGACTCTGGGGCCAACGTCCTGACTTTC,CASSLTLGDSGANVLTF
-,TRBJ1-5,once,TRBV9,TGTGCCAGCAGCGTAGCATGGGGGGCTAAGAATAGCAATCAGCCCCAGCATTTT,CASSVAWGAKNSNQPQHF
-,TRBJ2-2,-,TRBV9,TGTGCCAGCAGCCCGACAGGGAACACCGGGGAGCTGTTTTTT,CASSPTGNTGELFF
TRBD2,TRBJ2-3,-,TRBV5-4,TGTGCCAGCAGCCCTAGCGGGAGCACAGATACGCAGTATTTT,CASSPSGSTDTQYF
TRBD1,TRBJ2-7,few,TRBV11-3,TGTGCCAGCAGCTTAACATGGGACAGATCCTACGAGCAGTACTTC,CASSLTWDRSYEQYF
TRBD2,TRBJ2-3,medium-sized,TRBV5-1,TGCGCCAGCAGCTTGGGACTAGCGACAACAGATACGCAGTATTTT,CASSLGLATTDTQYF